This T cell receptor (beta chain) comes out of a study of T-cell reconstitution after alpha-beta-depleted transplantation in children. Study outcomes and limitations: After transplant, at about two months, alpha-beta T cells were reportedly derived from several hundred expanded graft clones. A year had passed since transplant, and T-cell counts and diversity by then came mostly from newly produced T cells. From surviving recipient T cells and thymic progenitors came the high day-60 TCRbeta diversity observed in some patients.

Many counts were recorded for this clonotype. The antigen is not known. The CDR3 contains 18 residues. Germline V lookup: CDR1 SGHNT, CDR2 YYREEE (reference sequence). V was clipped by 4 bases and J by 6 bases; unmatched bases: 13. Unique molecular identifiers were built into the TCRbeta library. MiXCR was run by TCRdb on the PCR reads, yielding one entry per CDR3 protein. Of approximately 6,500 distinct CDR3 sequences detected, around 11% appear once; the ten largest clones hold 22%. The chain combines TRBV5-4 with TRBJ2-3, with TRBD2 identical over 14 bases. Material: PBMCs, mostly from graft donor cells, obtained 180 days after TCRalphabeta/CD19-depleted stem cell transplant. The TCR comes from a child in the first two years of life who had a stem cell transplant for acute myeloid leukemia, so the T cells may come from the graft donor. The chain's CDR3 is CASSNPGGLAGAVDTQYF. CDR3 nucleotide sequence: TGTGCCAGCAGCAACCCAGGGGGACTAGCGGGAGCCGTGGATACGCAGTATTTT.